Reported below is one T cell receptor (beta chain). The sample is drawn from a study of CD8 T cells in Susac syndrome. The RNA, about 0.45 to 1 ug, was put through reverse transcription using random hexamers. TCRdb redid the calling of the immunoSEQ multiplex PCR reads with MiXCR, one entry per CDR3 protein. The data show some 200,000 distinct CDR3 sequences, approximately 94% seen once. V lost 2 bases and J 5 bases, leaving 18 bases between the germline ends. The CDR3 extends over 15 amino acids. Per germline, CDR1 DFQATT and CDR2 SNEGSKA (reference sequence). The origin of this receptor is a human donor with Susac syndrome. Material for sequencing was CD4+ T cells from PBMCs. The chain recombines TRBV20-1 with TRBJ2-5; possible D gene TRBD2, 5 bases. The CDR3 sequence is CSARSLDGTGETQYF. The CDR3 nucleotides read TGCAGTGCTAGATCGTTGGACGGCACGGGGGAGACCCAGTACTTC.